This TCR beta chain was sequenced during a study of blood T cell repertoires in COVID-19. Study-wide background: The United States, Italy and Spain supplied acute and convalescent COVID-19 samples. PBMCs, B-cell-depleted T cells, or T cells provided the cDNA or gDNA that made up the material.

The CDR3 runs 16 residues. From germline, CDR1 is MNHEY and CDR2 SVGEGT. The ends lost 2 bases at V and 5 bases at J; junction bases unmatched: 7. As processed by the authors: It was from reference gene primer amplification that nucleated cell counts were estimated. TCRdb keeps only in-frame clones here, not all; method: immunoSEQ multiplex PCR. V, J and clone size reflect that table, while D and trimming were determined from the DNA. The sample records about 200,000 clones, roughly 81% being singletons. The TCR comes from a woman in her seventies with active or convalescent COVID-19. The V gene is TRBV6-2 or TRBV6-3, the J gene TRBJ2-3, with TRBD2 matching 10 bases. Sequencing was carried out using peripheral blood. CDR3 nucleotides: TGTGCCAGCAGTTACGAAGCGGGAGGGCCGGAAGATACGCAGTATTTT. It specifies CASSYEAGGPEDTQYF.